Below, 26 T cell receptor delta chains from the same sample are listed, as sequenced in a study of gamma-delta chains in newborns, infants, children. TCRdb fed the reads into CATT to redo clone calling. The table shows 14,000 to 15,000 delta-chain clones, with 7% to 7.5% occurring only once. Sequencing input: blood. The receptors here all came from a child who was a newborn, infant or young child, either healthy, febrile or measles-vaccinated (not recorded which).

This clone was seen a few times. The same CDR3 can be traced to other DNA sequences in this sample. This sequence joins TRDV2 and TRDJ3; 12 positions agree with TRDD3. This CDR3 comprises 19 residues. With V trimmed by 3 bases and J by 3 bases, 8 bases remained unmatched. Per the germline V gene, CDR1 is GEAIGNYY and CDR2 is EKD. The CDR3 bases are TGTGCCTGTGACTCCGTACTGGGGGATACAAGCTGGGACACCCGACAGATGTTTTTC. Translating gives CACDSVLGDTSWDTRQMFF.

As for this clone: This same CDR3 is encoded by further DNA sequences in the sample. This chain uses TRDV2 with TRDJ3, with TRDD3 matching 7 bases. J gave up 0 bases and V 0 bases, and 4 bases lay outside the gene matches. Germline V gene sequence: CDR1 GEAIGNYY, CDR2 EKD. This CDR3 is built from 18 residues. CDR3 in amino acids: CACDTGGSLSWDTRQMFF. CDR3 DNA: TGTGCCTGTGACACCGGGGGATCCCTCTCCTGGGACACCCGACAGATGTTTTTC.

This clone was detected a few times. The chain is built from TRDV2 and TRDJ3; 7 bases match TRDD3. The germline CDR1 and CDR2 sequences are GEAIGNYY and EKD. After removal of 3 bases from V and 0 bases from J, the junction contained 4 bases not matched to a gene. This CDR3 is built from 17 residues. CDR3 protein: CACDLLGDSWDTRQMFF. The DNA for the CDR3 is TGTGCCTGTGACCTATTGGGGGACTCCTGGGACACCCGACAGATGTTTTTC.

A few counts support this clone. The chain recombines TRDV2 with TRDJ2; perhaps TRDD3 as D (5 bases). The germline V gene has CDR1 GEAIGNYY and CDR2 EKD. The ends were cut back, 2 bases at V and 4 bases at J, with 10 bases in the middle. The CDR3 runs 14 residues. CDR3 DNA: TGTGCCTGTGACAACTTACTGGAGACAGCACAACTCTTCTTT. This translates into CACDNLLETAQLFF.

This clone has a handful of counts. Other DNA variants within this sample encode the same CDR3. V usage is TRDV2 and J usage is TRDJ3, with 8 bases matching TRDD3. Germline CDR1 is GEAIGNYY and CDR2 is EKD. The V and J ends lost 2 bases and 0 bases, in that order; junction bases with no gene match: 14. The CDR3 is made up of 21 amino acids. The CDR3 DNA reads TGTGCCTGTGACAGGATCCCTACTGGGGGTGACAGCTCCTGGGACACCCGACAGATGTTTTTC. Protein: CACDRIPTGGDSSWDTRQMFF.

In this sample, this clone turned up a few times. Other DNA sequences in this specimen translate into the identical CDR3. The V and J genes are TRDV2 and TRDJ3; TRDD3 matches 8 bases. V lost 0 bases and J lost 3; bases outside the gene matches: 6. CDR1 and CDR2 from the germline V gene are GEAIGNYY and EKD. The CDR3 is 18 residues long. Here the CDR3 DNA reads TGTGCCTGTGACACCGGGGGATATGGCGACTGGGACACCCGACAGATGTTTTTC. This gives the protein CACDTGGYGDWDTRQMFF.

The chain joins TRDV2 to TRDJ3, with D maybe TRDD3 (6 bases). CDR1 is GEAIGNYY, CDR2 EKD, per germline. The CDR3 covers 16 residues. V gave up 1 base and J gave up 0 bases, with 6 bases separating them. CDR3 DNA: TGTGCCTGTGACACGATACGCTCCTGGGACACCCGACAGATGTTTTTC. Translating it yields CACDTIRSWDTRQMFF.

The J gene is TRDJ3, the V gene TRDV2; 10 bases fit TRDD3. V lost 3 bases to trimming and J lost 0 bases; unmatched junction nucleotides: 13. The CDR3 has 21 residues. Per germline, CDR1 GEAIGNYY and CDR2 EKD. CDR3 nucleotide sequence: TGTGCCTGTGACTCGGTACTGGGGGATCCATCAAGCTCCTGGGACACCCGACAGATGTTTTTC. Translating gives CACDSVLGDPSSSWDTRQMFF.

The chain combines TRDV2 with TRDJ3, with 13 bases aligning to TRDD3. There are 20 residues in the CDR3. Per the germline V gene, CDR1 is GEAIGNYY and CDR2 is EKD. The J segment lost 3 bases and the V segment lost 3 bases, leaving 10 bases of the junction unmatched. CDR3 in DNA: TGTGCCTGTGACCAAACCGTACTGGGGGATACGAACTGGGACACCCGACAGATGTTTTTC. Translating it yields CACDQTVLGDTNWDTRQMFF.

This clone was seen only a few times. The rearrangement uses TRDV2 and TRDJ2, with D maybe TRDD3 (6 bases). The V end was cut by 0 bases, the J end by 0 bases, with 13 bases between. The CDR3 has 17 amino acids. Germline V gene sequence: CDR1 GEAIGNYY, CDR2 EKD. The CDR3 loop reads CACDTVSRDTLTAQLFF. In DNA form, the CDR3 reads TGTGCCTGTGACACCGTTAGTAGGGATACTTTGACAGCACAACTCTTCTTT.

Concerning this clone: A single base separates this from a much larger clone, so it may be a read error. Within the sample, other DNA sequences also encode this same CDR3. V gene TRDV2 combines with J gene TRDJ3, with 11 bases matching TRDD3. This CDR3 spans 19 amino acids. The V segment lost 0 bases and the J segment 0 bases; nucleotides outside the gene matches: 3. The germline V gene has CDR1 GEAIGNYY and CDR2 EKD. This CDR3 reads CACDTWGIRSSWDTRQMFF. DNA of the CDR3: TGTGCCTGTGACACCTGGGGGATACGTAGCTCCTGGGACACCCGACAGATGTTTTTC.

This clone was picked up a small number of times. The rearrangement uses TRDV2 and TRDJ3; 8 bases line up with TRDD3. V gave up 3 bases and J gave up 0 bases; unmatched junction bases: 9. The V gene's germline CDR1 is GEAIGNYY and CDR2 EKD. The CDR3 covers 19 residues. Here the CDR3 reads CACDPLLGGISWDTRQMFF. As DNA, the CDR3 is TGTGCCTGTGACCCCTTACTGGGGGGTATCTCCTGGGACACCCGACAGATGTTTTTC.

A word on this clone: Being one base from a much bigger clone, this may be a read error. Other DNA sequences in the sample encode the same CDR3. This chain uses TRDV2 with TRDJ3; TRDD3 aligns across 13 bases. Germline V CDR1 and CDR2: GEAIGNYY, EKD. This CDR3 region has 20 residues. The CDR3 coding sequence is TGTGCCTGTGACGCCCTACTGGGGGATACGAGCTCCTGGGACACCCGCCAGATGTTTTTC. It codes for CACDALLGDTSSWDTRQMFF.

Of note for this clone: This may be a read error, as it is one base from a much larger clone. Other nucleotide sequences from this sample produce the same CDR3. CDR3 coding DNA: TGTGCCTGCGACGTACTGGGGGATACCGTGTACACCGATAAACTCATCTTT. Its translation: CACDVLGDTVYTDKLIF. The chain combines TRDV2 with TRDJ1; 12 bases match TRDD3. This CDR3 region has 17 residues. The J segment lost 0 bases and the V segment lost 7 bases, leaving 11 bases of the junction unmatched. The germline V gene has CDR1 GEAIGNYY and CDR2 EKD.

As for this clone: One end of the junction varies from germline; a read error may be responsible. The same CDR3 can be traced to other DNA sequences in this sample. The V and J genes are TRDV2 and TRDJ1, with 8 positions matching TRDD3. Per the germline V gene, CDR1 is GEAIGNYY and CDR2 is EKD. This CDR3 has 16 residues. The CDR3 loop is CACDTYWGVYTDKLIF. The CDR3 DNA sequence: TGTGCCTGTGACACCTACTGGGGGGTATACACCGACAAACTCATCTTT.

With respect to this clone: This CDR3 is also generated by other DNA sequences in the sample. The chain recombines TRDV2 with TRDJ3; TRDD3 aligns across 7 bases. Germline loops: CDR1 GEAIGNYY, CDR2 EKD. The length of the CDR3 is 18 residues. V was clipped by 0 bases and J by 0 bases; unmatched bases: 4. CDR3 loop: CACDTVGIGSWDTRQMFF. The DNA for the CDR3 is TGTGCCTGTGACACCGTGGGGATAGGCTCCTGGGACACCCGACAGATGTTTTTC.

The chain employs TRDV3 and TRDJ1; possibly TRDD2 for D (5 bases). The CDR3 extends over 17 amino acids. V lost 0 bases, J lost 0 bases, and 20 bases lay in between. Germline CDR1 is TVYSNPD and CDR2 is GDNSRS (reference sequence). The CDR3 protein is CAFRSVSYSSNTDKLIF. As DNA, the CDR3 is TGTGCCTTTAGGAGCGTCTCCTATTCCTCCAACACCGATAAACTCATCTTT.

In its sample, this clone was seen once. This could be a read error, since a much larger clone is one nucleotide away. Other nucleotide sequences from this sample produce the same CDR3. The chain is built from TRDV2 and TRDJ3, with 10 bases identical to TRDD3. CDR1 and CDR2 (germline): GEAIGNYY, EKD. The CDR3 spans 20 residues. The trim removed 3 bases at V and 0 bases at J, leaving 10 bases unmatched. The CDR3: CACDPVLGDPSSWDTRQMFF. CDR3 coding DNA: TGTGCCTGTGACCCCGTACTGGGGGATCCTAGCTCCTGGGACACCCGACAGATGTTTTTC.

This clone is labeled medium-sized. The V gene is TRDV2, the J gene TRDJ1; 10 nucleotides agree with TRDD3. The ends lost 6 bases at V and 0 bases at J; junction bases unmatched: 0. This CDR3 has 13 residues. Germline loops: CDR1 GEAIGNYY, CDR2 EKD. The CDR3 DNA reads TGTGCCTGTACTGGGGGATACACCGATAAACTCATCTTT. It specifies CACTGGYTDKLIF.

This clone was observed a handful of times. J is TRDJ3 and V is TRDV2, with TRDD3 matching over 11 bases. Germline CDR1 is GEAIGNYY and CDR2 is EKD. Losses at the gene ends were 3 bases for V and 4 bases for J; bases not matched to a gene: 10. The CDR3 contains 19 residues. The CDR3 nucleotides read TGTGCCTGTGACCCCCTTTTGGGGGATACGCAATGGGACACCCGACAGATGTTTTTC. Protein: CACDPLLGDTQWDTRQMFF.

This clone appeared many times. Distinct nucleotide sequences in the sample also encode this CDR3. This sequence joins TRDV2 and TRDJ3; 13 nucleotides match TRDD3. The CDR3 is made up of 20 amino acids. With 3 bases clipped from V and 0 bases from J, the junction kept 7 bases outside the gene matches. The germline V gene encodes CDR1 GEAIGNYY and CDR2 EKD. The CDR3 region has the DNA TGTGCCTGTGACGCCCTACTGGGGGATACGAGCTCCTGGGACACCCGACAGATGTTTTTC. It is translated as CACDALLGDTSSWDTRQMFF.

Concerning this clone itself: The protein given by TCRdb reflects a much larger clone and differs at residue 3 from this DNA's translation, likely from a read error; the protein shown is the DNA's translation. The chain combines TRDV2 with TRDJ1; 11 bases agree with TRDD3. Germline CDR1 GEAIGNYY, CDR2 EKD. The CDR3 has 13 residues. CDR3 sequence (DNA): TGTGCCAGTGACACCTGGGGGATACATAAACTCATCTTT. Translated, it gives CASDTWGIHKLIF.

This clone was seen more than once but under ten times. This specimen includes other DNA sequences encoding the same CDR3. This rearrangement joins TRDV2 to TRDJ3; the match to TRDD3 covers 12 bases. With V trimmed by 0 bases and J by 0 bases, 8 bases remained unmatched. The CDR3 is 21 residues long. Germline V gives CDR1 GEAIGNYY, CDR2 EKD. The CDR3 coding sequence is TGTGCCTGTGACACCCTTGTACTGGGGGATACCCACTCCTGGGACACCCGACAGATGTTTTTC. Its protein is CACDTLVLGDTHSWDTRQMFF.

On this clone: TCRdb's protein for this DNA is that of a much larger clone and differs from the translation at residue 7, likely a read error; the protein shown is the DNA translation. The sample carries other DNA sequences with the same CDR3. The chain employs TRDV2 and TRDJ3; TRDD3 aligns across 8 bases. Germline V CDR1 and CDR2: GEAIGNYY, EKD. V lost 0 bases and J lost 2; bases outside the gene matches: 5. This CDR3 is 18 amino acids long. The CDR3 DNA sequence: TGTGCCTGTGACACCGTACCGGGGGATACCTGGGACACCCGACAGATGTTTTTC. Its translation: CACDTVPGDTWDTRQMFF.

With respect to this clone: The junction departs from germline at one end; a sequencing error may be responsible. V and J are TRDV2 and TRDJ2; 13 positions match TRDD3. The CDR3 contains 14 residues. Germline loops: CDR1 GEAIGNYY, CDR2 EKD. CDR3 loop: CACDILGDTREQHF. The CDR3, as DNA: TGTGCCTGTGACATACTGGGGGATACGAGAGAACAACACTTC.

Concerning this clone: A junction end diverges from the germline sequence, so it may reflect a read error. The chain combines TRDV1 with TRDJ1, with TRDD3 matching 10 bases. CDR3 size: 15 residues. Germline loops: CDR1 TSWWSYY, CDR2 QGS. The CDR3 region is CALGEGGYATDKPIF. For the CDR3, the DNA is TGTGCTCTTGGGGAAGGGGGATACGCGACCGATAAACCCATCTTT.